This TCR beta chain was recovered during a study of shared clonotypes between healthy human individuals (dated by TCRdb to the early 2020s). In the study overall: The cohort included a few men and two women between 18 and 49 years of age. To estimate repertoire size and how much clonotype sharing occurs between individuals, the study deeply sequenced the blood TCR repertoires of five healthy adults. Libraries were prepared and TCR repertoires were sequenced by different laboratories using diverse techniques, in order to increase sequencing depth and limit assay-specific biases. For each donor, CD4 naive and CD4 memory were each run on three plates, CD8 naive on two plates, and CD8 memory on one plate. Per donor, leukapheresis produced somewhere between about 0.94 and 10 billion PBMCs. General study outcomes and caveats: Rarefaction of sorted-subset datasets indicated incomplete sequencing despite the large sequencing depth. Compared with non-shared clonotypes, clonotypes shared by all four sorted-subset donors had higher generation probabilities. Sharing across several donors was observed for approximately 5% of naive CD4, 3.5% of naive CD8, over 2% of memory CD4, and around 0.42% of memory CD8 clonotypes. Sampling was restricted to blood, and TCR repertoires in tissues likely differ from the TCR repertoires found in blood. Naive subsets generally had larger estimated clonotype richness than memory subsets did. Pairwise subsampling led to the expectation that sequencing depth would affect the degree of clonotype sharing among donors. Because the study included a small number of donors, the genetic and exposure-history diversity represented was limited.

Using the deep immunoSEQ assay, multiplex PCR amplified TCR CDR3 regions from genomic DNA. For each cell subset, the extracted genomic DNA was distributed evenly across all wells of several immunoSEQ 96-well plates, and each plate served as one replicate. Each replicate PCR for sorted subsets received roughly 0.2 ug genomic DNA, equal to tens of thousands of T cell genomes. Purified libraries were measured with a Qubit 3.0 fluorometer, size-checked on a Bioanalyzer 2100, and measured again with the KAPA Library Quantification kit. Every immunoSEQ 96-well plate was sequenced on a dedicated single-read 150-cycle Illumina NextSeq 550 flow cell. The source study handled its data this way. The immunoSEQ output contained only junctional sequences without quality scores, so filtering could not match that applied to full-length reads. Sequences were annotated with PyIR, a Python wrapper for IgBLAST v1.9, and V/J genes and CDR3 were assigned using IMGT germline references. Reads were removed for weak V/J assignments (E-value above 1e-6), missing CDR3, stop codons, out-of-frame junctions, or ambiguous translated residues. V3J clonotypes were defined by identical inferred V gene, J gene, and CDR3 amino acid sequence. Percentage overlap between repertoires was calculated by dividing the number of shared unique clonotypes by the size of the smaller repertoire. Three approaches were used to assess repertoire richness: RTK rarefaction, the Chao1 estimator, and Recon v2.1 estimates of unobserved clonotypes. For all TCRbeta clonotypes obtained by the gDNA method from several donors, generation probabilities were computed with OLGA. TCRdb re-hosts the immuneACCESS table, in-frame sequences only. Its copies lack some clones; in the studies checked, an unresolved V gene accounts for under half of them, and the cause for the rest is not known. V and J calls and clone size come straight from that table; D and trimming were deduced from the DNA. Counted in this sample were some 740,000 clones; roughly 92% of them appeared once. The biggest ten clones account for around 24% of the sample.

Of note for this clone: There is no known antigen for this receptor. The record has no base qualities; no much larger clone is one base away.

CD8 naive samples consisted of CD45RO-negative cells that were positively selected for CCR7, yielding a CD45RA+CCR7+ population without TemRA cells. Healthy HIV-negative adults with no recently reported acute infections or vaccinations were included as donors. Every donor was a Caucasian adult living in Nashville, Tennessee, USA. After blood collection by leukapheresis, PBMCs were isolated using Ficoll-Histopaque density gradient centrifugation and then cryopreserved in the vapor phase of liquid nitrogen. Analytical flow cytometry was used to check the purity and quantity of every magnetically sorted T cell population. From each sorted fraction, genomic DNA was isolated and quantified by UV absorbance on a Nanodrop 2000c. The germline V gene (reference sequence) supplies CDR1 MNHEY and CDR2 SMNVEV. The CDR3 contains 18 residues, cysteine and phenylalanine counted. Solely the CDR3 DNA is kept, with 54 bases framed from the first base. The junction shows trimming of 4 bases on V and 6 bases on J, and the gene matches do not reach 18 bases of it.

The rearranged chain carries TRBV27 and TRBJ2-3, and 8 bases in between align with TRBD1. The clonotype originates from a man in his thirties or forties in good health. The specimen sequenced was naive CD8+ T cells sorted from blood. Read against the paper, the sample's cell subset or site label means: CD45RA+CCR7+. The CDR3 has the sequence CASSSLIQGQGATDTQYF. The nucleotides are TGTGCCAGCAGTTCCCTCATTCAGGGCCAGGGGGCTACCGATACGCAGTATTTT.